This is a list of T cell receptor beta chains from one sample in a study of blood T cell repertoires in COVID-19. Clones were sequenced by immunoSEQ multiplex PCR, and TCRdb holds only the in-frame ones, with some missing. The data show approximately 100,000 clones, around 75% seen once. The sample taken for sequencing was peripheral blood. The origin of the receptors is a man between 65 and 85 years old with acute or convalescent COVID-19. CDR3s include the opening cysteine and the closing phenylalanine or tryptophan. The order of the fields is V gene, D gene, J gene, clone size, CDR3 length, CDR3 DNA, CDR3 protein. The D gene is left open where the match is weak. A clone size is listed for some rows: how often the clone was seen (once, few, many), or a class if it is expanded.

v_gene: TRBV2
d_gene: NA
j_gene: TRBJ1-1
abundance: NA
len: 15
CDR3nt: TGTGCCAGCAGTCCTCAACAGGGTAGGAACACTGAAGCTTTCTTT
CDR3aa: CASSPQQGRNTEAFF

v_gene: TRBV4-1
d_gene: NA
j_gene: TRBJ2-7
abundance: NA
len: 16
CDR3nt: TGCGCCAGCAGCCATTCTCCCGGGGGAAATCGGGGCGAGCAGTACTTC
CDR3aa: CASSHSPGGNRGEQYF

v_gene: TRBV19
d_gene: NA
j_gene: TRBJ2-5
abundance: NA
len: 13
CDR3nt: TGTGCCTCCGGAGGGCGGGGACAAGAGACCCAGTACTTC
CDR3aa: CASGGRGQETQYF

v_gene: TRBV11-3
d_gene: NA
j_gene: TRBJ2-3
abundance: NA
len: 13
CDR3nt: TGTGCCAGCAGCTTAGGTACTACAGATACGCAGTATTTT
CDR3aa: CASSLGTTDTQYF

v_gene: TRBV11-2
d_gene: TRBD1
j_gene: TRBJ1-3
abundance: NA
len: 13
CDR3nt: TGTGCCAGCAGCCGGGACAGGGGCGACACCATATATTTT
CDR3aa: CASSRDRGDTIYF

v_gene: TRBV29-1
d_gene: TRBD1
j_gene: TRBJ2-3
abundance: NA
len: 13
CDR3nt: TGCAGCGTAGAACAGGGGGCAGGTGATACGCAGTATTTT
CDR3aa: CSVEQGAGDTQYF

v_gene: TRBV6-5
d_gene: TRBD2
j_gene: TRBJ2-7
abundance: NA
len: 14
CDR3nt: TGTGCCAGCAGTAGATTAGCGGGGGGCTACGAGCAGTACTTC
CDR3aa: CASSRLAGGYEQYF

v_gene: TRBV28
d_gene: TRBD1
j_gene: TRBJ2-7
abundance: once
len: 12
CDR3nt: TGTGCCAGCACCATTCGGACAGGCCAGCAGTACTTC
CDR3aa: CASTIRTGQQYF

v_gene: TRBV18
d_gene: TRBD2
j_gene: TRBJ2-1
abundance: once
len: 14
CDR3nt: TGTGCCAGCTCTGGGGAAGGACTAGGCAATGAGCAGTTCTTC
CDR3aa: CASSGEGLGNEQFF

v_gene: TRBV19
d_gene: TRBD1
j_gene: TRBJ1-5
abundance: NA
len: 16
CDR3nt: TGTGCCAGTAGTATGGCCGGGACAGGGATCAATCAGCCCCAGCATTTT
CDR3aa: CASSMAGTGINQPQHF

v_gene: TRBV6-2/TRBV6-3
d_gene: NA
j_gene: TRBJ2-7
abundance: NA
len: 15
CDR3nt: TGTGCCAGCAGTCCCCTAGGCCTTAGCTCCTACGAGCAGTACTTC
CDR3aa: CASSPLGLSSYEQYF

v_gene: TRBV18
d_gene: NA
j_gene: TRBJ1-4
abundance: NA
len: 15
CDR3nt: TGTGCCAGCTCACCATCGGGGGGCCGGCATGAAAAACTGTTTTTT
CDR3aa: CASSPSGGRHEKLFF